The clone carrying this T cell receptor beta chain appeared many times. The antigen remains unidentified. Donors were systemically healthy Caucasian individuals from Russia aged roughly 6 to 90 years. A second roughly 7 to 11 cycle PCR used barcoded and J-beta primers. Every cDNA was tagged by a template-switch adaptor with 12 random nucleotides. In TCRdb, the 5' RACE reads were re-called with MiXCR into one record per CDR3 protein. The top ten hold 20% to 25% of the sample, which has fewer than 900,000 distinct CDR3 sequences, roughly two fifths seen once. The sample is drawn from a study of blood T cells in healthy people across ages. General study results and limits: The study lacked donor CMV status, which possibly confounded expanded clonotype changes.

The V end was cut by 6 bases, the J end by 8 bases, with 26 bases between. The germline gives CDR1 DFQATT, CDR2 SNEGSKA (reference sequence). The CDR3 is 16 amino acids. The rearrangement joins TRBV20-1 to TRBJ2-1; D is unresolved. This sequence originates from a woman aged 60 to 75 in good health. The material sequenced was blood. DNA for the CDR3: TGCAGTGCGGCTCGGGCTAGGGTCAACTATATCGATGAGCAGTTCTTC. Translated: CSAARARVNYIDEQFF.